The 9 T cell receptor beta chains below all came from one sample that was sequenced in a study of PD-1 and CTLA-4 blockade in melanoma. Here immunoSEQ multiplex PCR was the method, and the copy in TCRdb shows in-frame clones only, minus some. The table includes about 32,000 clones, about 88% detected once. This specimen was CD8+ T cells from peripheral blood, taken from a patient given anti-PD-1 treatment. The receptors were gathered from a human donor with melanoma.

The gene calls are TRBV3-1 (or the pseudogene TRBV3-2) and TRBJ1-6; 7 nucleotides line up with TRBD1. There are 18 residues in the CDR3. Germline CDR1 reads LGHDT; CDR2 reads YNNKEL (reference sequence). Losses at the gene ends were 3 bases for V and 0 bases for J; bases not matched to a gene: 8. The CDR3 region is CASSHSGTASSYNSPLHF. CDR3 nucleotide sequence: TGTGCCAGCAGCCATTCCGGGACAGCTAGCTCCTATAATTCACCCCTCCACTTT.

The chain carries TRBV19 and TRBJ1-4; D possibly corresponds to TRBD1 (5 bases). Trimming stripped 1 base from V and 5 bases from J, with 14 bases between. CDR3 length: 16 amino acids. Germline CDR1 LNHDA, CDR2 SQIVND (reference sequence). The CDR3 DNA is TGTGCCAGTAGTATAGTTCCGGGACCCGACAATGAAAAACTGTTTTTT. It codes for CASSIVPGPDNEKLFF.

The chain combines TRBV7-9 with TRBJ1-1, with unresolved D. Germline lookup yields CDR1 SEHNR and CDR2 FQNEAQ (reference sequence). This CDR3 spans 11 amino acids. The V and J ends lost 0 bases and 14 bases respectively, with 10 bases between them. The CDR3 bases are TGTGCCAGCAGCTTAGCTGGCGGCAGCTTCTTT. Translation gives CASSLAGGSFF.

This clone was seen a few times. DNA for the CDR3: TGTGCCTGGAGCGCCGACAGCACCTACGAGCAGTACTTC. This codes for CAWSADSTYEQYF. The chain joins TRBV30 to TRBJ2-7; tentative D call: TRBD1 (5 bases). The V end lost 3 bases, the J end lost 2 bases, and 11 bases lay between the germline ends. This CDR3 spans 13 amino acids. CDR1 GTSNPN and CDR2 SVGIG come from the germline V gene (reference sequence).

The chain employs TRBV7-8 and TRBJ1-5; 8 bases agree with TRBD1. The V gene's germline CDR1 is SGHVS and CDR2 FQNEAQ. Losses at the gene ends were 2 bases for V and 5 bases for J; bases not matched to a gene: 5. This CDR3 comprises 15 residues. The CDR3 spells CASSLKRQGYQPQHF. The DNA of the CDR3 is TGTGCCAGCAGCTTAAAGAGACAGGGGTATCAGCCCCAGCATTTT.

The chain recombines TRBV29-1 with TRBJ2-7; TRBD1 matches at 10 bases. The germline V gene encodes CDR1 SQVTM and CDR2 ANQGSEA. The CDR3 is 14 residues long. V was pared by 4 bases and J by 2 bases, with 5 bases of the junction left unmatched. The CDR3 DNA follows: TGCAGCGTTGTGGGGGACAGGGGCCCCTACGAGCAGTACTTC. The encoded protein is CSVVGDRGPYEQYF.

CDR3 protein: CASSYSGQYEQYF. Here the CDR3 DNA reads TGTGCCAGCAGTTACTCCGGACAGTACGAGCAGTACTTC. The chain joins TRBV6-5 to TRBJ2-7, with a tentative D call TRBD1 (6 bases). The germline V and J ends were trimmed by 0 bases and 4 bases, with 7 bases remaining between them. The CDR3 runs to 13 residues. In germline, CDR1 is MNHEY, CDR2 SVGAGI.

The V gene is TRBV6-5, the J gene TRBJ1-6; D not resolved. CDR1 is MNHEY, CDR2 SVGAGI, per germline. This CDR3 spans 13 amino acids. V lost 0 bases to trimming and J lost 11 bases, with 8 bases between them. In DNA, the CDR3 is TGTGCCAGCAGTTACTCCGCCGCGGCACCCCTCCACTTT. This codes for CASSYSAAAPLHF.

V gene TRBV27 combines with J gene TRBJ2-1, with D unresolved. V shed 3 bases and J shed 3 bases, with 15 bases lying between them. The CDR3 runs 16 residues. Germline V gene sequence: CDR1 MNHEY, CDR2 SMNVEV (reference sequence). The CDR3 bases are TGTGCCAGCAGTTTGGTGGCCGATTTCGTCTACAATGAGCAGTTCTTC. Residues: CASSLVADFVYNEQFF.